This record covers a single TCR beta chain. No antigen is known for it. The source of the sample is a study of vaccination and CD4 T cells after COVID-19. Study in general: The study drew post-COVID samples a median approximately 100 days after diagnosis (range 35 to 161).

The Oncomine TCR Beta short-read assay sequenced DNA from cultured CD4+ T cells. A single record per CDR3 protein comes from TCRdb applying MiXCR to the PCR reads. The top ten clones hold 9.5% to 15% of a sample with 17,000 or so distinct CDR3 sequences, around two fifths of them seen once. The CDR3 loop spans 14 amino acids. CDR1 is SQVTM, CDR2 ANQGSEA, per germline. The V gene end was trimmed by 4 bases and the J gene end by 4 bases; junction bases not matched to a gene: 0. The treatment denotes: approximately 9-day PBMC culture with coronavirus spike peptide pools or control peptides (ViraFEST assay). In the ViraFEST assay, peptide-pool expansion preceded TCR sequencing of expanded clonotypes.

The rearrangement links TRBV29-1 to TRBJ2-3; 15 nucleotides align to TRBD2. Sequenced input: CD4+ T cells from blood, cultured in vitro. This TCR was recovered from a human donor who had recovered from COVID-19. The CDR3 sequence is CSVGTSGRADTQYF. CDR3 sequence (DNA): TGCAGCGTTGGGACTAGCGGGAGGGCAGATACGCAGTATTTT.